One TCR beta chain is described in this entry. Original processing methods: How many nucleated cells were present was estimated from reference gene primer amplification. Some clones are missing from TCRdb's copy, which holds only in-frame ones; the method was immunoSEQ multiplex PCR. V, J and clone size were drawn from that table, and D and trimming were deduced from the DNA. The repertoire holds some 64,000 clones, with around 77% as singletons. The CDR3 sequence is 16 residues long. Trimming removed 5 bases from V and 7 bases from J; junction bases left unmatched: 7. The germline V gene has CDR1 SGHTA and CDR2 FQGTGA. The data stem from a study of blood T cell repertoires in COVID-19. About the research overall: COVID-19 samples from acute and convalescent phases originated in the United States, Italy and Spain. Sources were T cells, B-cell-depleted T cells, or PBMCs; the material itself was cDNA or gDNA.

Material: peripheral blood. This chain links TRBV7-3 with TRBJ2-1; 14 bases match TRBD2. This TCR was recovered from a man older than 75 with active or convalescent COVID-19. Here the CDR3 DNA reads TGTGCCAGCAGCCGACTAGCGGGAGGGCCGCAGAATGAGCAGTTCTTC. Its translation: CASSRLAGGPQNEQFF.